These 12 T cell receptor beta chains were sequenced from one sample in a study of shared clonotypes between healthy human individuals. The assay was immunoSEQ multiplex PCR, and TCRdb's table has in-frame clones only and misses some. Here the sample spans around 370,000 clones, about 96% being singletons. Sequencing used memory CD8+ T cells sorted from blood. This sample's subset: CD45RO+ cells pooled with CCR7-negative TemRA cells. The receptors come from a man aged 25 to 40 in good health.

This clone appeared once. The J gene is TRBJ1-6, the V gene TRBV5-6; D is unclear. V shed 4 bases and J shed 10 bases, with 24 bases lying between them. The CDR3 is 17 amino acids. Germline V gene sequence: CDR1 SGHDT, CDR2 YYEEEE. Here the CDR3 reads CASSHPRQINAQSPLHF. The CDR3 nucleotides read TGTGCCAGCAGCCACCCGCGCCAAATAAATGCCCAGTCACCCCTCCACTTT.

The V gene is TRBV5-8, the J gene TRBJ2-7, with D possibly matching TRBD2 (5 bases). V lost 4 bases to trimming and J lost 0 bases, with 11 bases between them. The germline gives CDR1 SGHTS, CDR2 YDEGEE. The CDR3 contains 14 residues. CDR3: CASSGSPSSYEQYF. CDR3 nucleotides: TGTGCCAGCAGCGGGAGCCCCTCCTCCTACGAGCAGTACTTC.

The chain has TRBV5-1 and TRBJ2-2; TRBD2 matches 14 bases. CDR1 and CDR2 (germline): SGHRS, YFSETQ. This CDR3 is 20 amino acids long. V shed 4 bases, J shed 1 base, and the junction held 12 bases outside the gene matches. The CDR3 is CASSRGTSGSAKKNTGELFF. Written as DNA, the CDR3 is TGCGCCAGCAGCCGAGGGACTAGCGGGAGCGCTAAAAAGAACACCGGGGAGCTGTTTTTT.

The chain employs TRBV28 and TRBJ1-5, with D perhaps matching TRBD1 (5 bases). The CDR3 runs 15 residues. V was pared by 3 bases and J by 3 bases, with 12 bases between. Germline V gene lookup returns CDR1 MDHEN and CDR2 SYDVKM. CDR3 DNA: TGTGCCAGCAGTTTGACAGAGGCTCTCAATCAGCCCCAGCATTTT. The encoded protein is CASSLTEALNQPQHF.

The CDR3 spells CASSLGLVTPLGDTQYF. The CDR3 DNA reads as TGTGCCAGCAGCTTAGGACTAGTCACACCACTGGGAGATACGCAGTATTTT. The J gene is TRBJ2-3, the V gene TRBV5-6, with 7 positions matching TRBD2. The length of the CDR3 is 17 residues. After removal of 2 bases from V and 5 bases from J, the junction contained 14 bases not matched to a gene. Looked up from germline, CDR1 is SGHDT and CDR2 is YYEEEE. Full variable domain (remainder filled in from reference TRBV5-6 and TRBJ2-3): DAGVTQSPTHLIKTRGQQVTLRCSPKSGHDTVSWYQQALGQGPQFIFQYYEEEERQRGNFPDRFSGHQFPNYSSELNVNALLLGDSALYLCASSLGLVTPLGDTQYFGPGTRLTVL.

The chain recombines TRBV27 with TRBJ1-2, with a possible D match to TRBD1 (6 bases). Per the germline V gene, CDR1 is MNHEY and CDR2 is SMNVEV (reference sequence). This CDR3 has 14 residues. V lost 5 bases, J lost 5 bases, and 15 bases lay in between. The CDR3 sequence is CASSRGRWGYGYTF. The CDR3 DNA reads TGTGCCAGCAGTCGGGGGCGCTGGGGGTATGGCTACACCTTC.

The chain combines TRBV15 with TRBJ2-7; D might be TRBD1 (5 bases). Germline values: CDR1 LNHNV, CDR2 YYDKDF (reference sequence). The CDR3 contains 13 residues. Deletions cut 3 bases from V and 7 bases from J, with 13 bases between. Here the CDR3 DNA reads TGTGCCACCAGCAGCCAGGGTGGGTCTGAGCAGTACTTC. Translated: CATSSQGGSEQYF. The full variable domain, its missing parts supplied by reference TRBV15 and TRBJ2-7, is DAMVIQNPRYQVTQFGKPVTLSCSQTLNHNVMYWYQQKSSQAPKLLFHYYDKDFNNEADTPDNFQSRRPNTSFCFLDIRSPGLGDTAMYLCATSSQGGSEQYFGPGTRLTVT.

This rearrangement joins TRBV2 to TRBJ1-1; 10 nucleotides agree with TRBD1. CDR1 is SNHLY, CDR2 FYNNEI, per germline. The CDR3 is 12 amino acids. V was pared by 6 bases and J by 7 bases, with 2 bases of the junction left unmatched. This CDR3 reads CASSRTGGEAFF. DNA for the CDR3: TGTGCCAGCAGCCGGACAGGGGGTGAAGCTTTCTTT.

The rearrangement uses TRBV7-8 and TRBJ2-5; possibly TRBD1 for D (6 bases). This CDR3 comprises 12 residues. Germline CDR1 reads SGHVS; CDR2 reads FQNEAQ. V gave up 7 bases and J gave up 4 bases, with 10 bases separating them. CDR3 protein: CASNLQGETQYF. As DNA, the CDR3 is TGTGCCAGCAACCTACAGGGAGAGACCCAGTACTTC.

This clone occurred once. The rearrangement joins TRBV5-6 to TRBJ2-1; 14 bases fit TRBD2. This CDR3 has 17 amino acids. Germline V gene data show CDR1 as SGHDT and CDR2 as YYEEEE. The trim removed 2 bases at V and 4 bases at J, leaving 5 bases unmatched. The CDR3 sequence: CASSFGTSGSSYNEQFF. Here the CDR3 DNA reads TGTGCCAGCAGCTTTGGGACTAGCGGGAGTTCATACAATGAGCAGTTCTTC.

V usage is TRBV29-1 and J usage is TRBJ2-5; TRBD1 aligns across 8 bases. The trim removed 3 bases at V and 5 bases at J, leaving 2 bases unmatched. The germline CDR1 and CDR2 sequences are SQVTM and ANQGSEA. The CDR3 runs 12 residues. The CDR3 sequence is CSVDPGGETQYF. CDR3 nucleotide sequence: TGCAGCGTTGACCCAGGGGGCGAGACCCAGTACTTC.

CDR3 sequence reads: CASSWDRDNEQFF. The DNA of the CDR3 is TGTGCCAGCAGCTGGGACAGGGACAATGAGCAGTTCTTC. This sequence joins TRBV7-2 and TRBJ2-1, with 9 bases lining up with TRBD1. The CDR3 is 13 amino acids. Trimming at V came to 4 bases and at J to 5 bases, leaving 0 bases not matched to a gene. Germline-derived CDR1 and CDR2 are SGHTA and FQGNSA. The full variable domain, completed using reference TRBV7-2 and TRBJ2-1, is GAGVSQSPSNKVTEKGKDVELRCDPISGHTALYWYRQSLGQGLEFLIYFQGNSAPDKSGLPSDRFSAERTGGSVSTLTIQRTQQEDSAVYLCASSWDRDNEQFFGPGTRLTVL.